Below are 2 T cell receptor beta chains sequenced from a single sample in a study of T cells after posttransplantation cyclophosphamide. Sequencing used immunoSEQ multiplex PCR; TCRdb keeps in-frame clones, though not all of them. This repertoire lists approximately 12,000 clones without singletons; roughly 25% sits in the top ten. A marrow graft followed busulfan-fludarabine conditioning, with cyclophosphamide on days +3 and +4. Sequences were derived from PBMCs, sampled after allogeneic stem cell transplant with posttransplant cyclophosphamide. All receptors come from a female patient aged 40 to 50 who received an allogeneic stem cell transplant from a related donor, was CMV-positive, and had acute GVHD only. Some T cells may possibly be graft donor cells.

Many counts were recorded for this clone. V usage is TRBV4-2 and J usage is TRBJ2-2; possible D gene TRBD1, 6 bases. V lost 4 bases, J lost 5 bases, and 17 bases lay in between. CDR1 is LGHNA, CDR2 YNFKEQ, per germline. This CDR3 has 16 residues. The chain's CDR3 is CASSPRTGHPTGELFF. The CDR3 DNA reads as TGTGCCAGCAGCCCCAGGACGGGACATCCGACCGGGGAGCTGTTTTTT.

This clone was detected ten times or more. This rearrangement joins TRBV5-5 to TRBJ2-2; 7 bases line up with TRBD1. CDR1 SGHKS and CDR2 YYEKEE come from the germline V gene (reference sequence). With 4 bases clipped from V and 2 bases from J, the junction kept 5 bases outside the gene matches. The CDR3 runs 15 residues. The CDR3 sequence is CASSPTGVNTGELFF. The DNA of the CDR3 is TGTGCCAGCAGCCCAACAGGGGTCAACACCGGGGAGCTGTTTTTT.